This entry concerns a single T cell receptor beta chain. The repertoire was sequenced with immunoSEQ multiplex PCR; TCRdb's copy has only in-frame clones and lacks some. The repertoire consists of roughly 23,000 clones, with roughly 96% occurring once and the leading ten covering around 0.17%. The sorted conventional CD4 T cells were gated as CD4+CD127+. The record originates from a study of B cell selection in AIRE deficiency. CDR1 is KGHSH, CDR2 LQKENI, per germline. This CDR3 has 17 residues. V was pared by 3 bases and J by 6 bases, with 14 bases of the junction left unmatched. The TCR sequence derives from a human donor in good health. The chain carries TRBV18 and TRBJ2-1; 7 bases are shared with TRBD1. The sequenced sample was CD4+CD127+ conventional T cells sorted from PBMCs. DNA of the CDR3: TGTGCCAGCTCACCTCCCGTAGGGGGCATGAGTCCCAATGAGCAGTTCTTC. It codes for CASSPPVGGMSPNEQFF.